This T cell receptor beta chain was identified during a study of CXCR4 blockade with PD-1 therapy in pancreatic cancer (dated by TCRdb to the late 2010s). General notes on the study: Multiplex immunohistochemistry and TCRbeta immunosequencing of resected pancreatic ductal adenocarcinoma were combined in the study with ex vivo slice culture in which PD-1 and CXCR4 blockade were tested. To assess intratumoral heterogeneity, two geographically distinct regions from each of 5 to 7 tumors were TCR-sequenced. What the work shows at the level of the full study, not this receptor alone: Tumors had clonal expansion, with a mean productive clonality of approximately 0.14 compared with about 0.05 in healthy blood, yet clonality showed no correlation with survival. Amino acid clone frequency correlated strongly with the number of distinct nucleotide rearrangements encoding it, suggesting convergent selection by common tumor antigens. Only TCRbeta chains were sequenced, so true antigen-specificity overlap of convergent dominant clones remained unconfirmed pending paired alpha-beta single-cell sequencing.

None of the patients whose archived tumor blocks were used had received neoadjuvant therapy prior to resection. For the preserved-tissue arm, the study drew on a few dozen surgical resection samples taken from about two dozen pancreatic ductal adenocarcinoma patients who had not been treated previously. For the resection arm, ten 5-micron curls of FFPE tumor adjacent to the multiplex immunohistochemistry slide were used for DNA extraction. Extracted DNA was used for immunosequencing of TCRbeta CDR3 regions with the immunoSEQ Assay at Adaptive Biotechnologies. In the source study's methods: To measure the absolute abundance of each unique TCRbeta CDR3, the sequences were collapsed and filtered. Clonality, calculated using only productive in-frame rearrangements, was defined as 1 minus Pielou's evenness. Regional overlap was measured by following the top 100 nucleotide rearrangements across paired samples, and the Morisita index was used to compare paired samples with unrelated samples. Convergence of nucleotide rearrangements onto identical amino acid sequences was assessed with the immunoSEQ Rearrangement Details tool. TCRdb retrieved this table from immuneACCESS and kept in-frame rearrangements only. Not all clones are present; in checked studies, unresolved V genes account for under half, and no reason is known for the remainder. The V and J calls and clone size come from that table; D and trimming were worked out from the DNA. Across this sample there are around 2,200 clones, with around 44% seen only once. The ten largest clones represent approximately 15% of the sample.

In regard to this clone: The clone's antigen remains unknown. Base qualities are not provided; no much larger clone lies one nucleotide away.

The material sequenced was tumor tissue. The origin of this receptor is a human donor with pancreatic ductal adenocarcinoma.

Read as DNA, the sequence is TGTGCCACCACTTCCGGGGGGACGAACACTGAAGCTTTCTTT. It is translated as CATTSGGTNTEAFF. This chain is built from TRBV19 and TRBJ1-1, and the D gene may be TRBD1, 5 bases matching. CDR1 LNHDA and CDR2 SQIVND were looked up in the germline V gene (reference sequence). V sheds 10 bases and J sheds 1 base, leaving 16 bases between their ends. The CDR3 spans 14 residues, from the cysteine through the phenylalanine. Only the CDR3 part of the read is kept: 42 bases, read in frame from the first base.